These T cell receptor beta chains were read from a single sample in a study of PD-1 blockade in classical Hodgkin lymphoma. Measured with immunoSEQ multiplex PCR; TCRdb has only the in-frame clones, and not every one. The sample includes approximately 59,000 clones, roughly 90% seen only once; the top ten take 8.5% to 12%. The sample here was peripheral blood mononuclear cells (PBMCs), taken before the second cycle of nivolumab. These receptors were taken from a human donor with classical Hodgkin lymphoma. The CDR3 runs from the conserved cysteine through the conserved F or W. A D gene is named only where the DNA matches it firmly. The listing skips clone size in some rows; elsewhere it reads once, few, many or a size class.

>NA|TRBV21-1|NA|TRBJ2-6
TGTGCCAGCAGCAAATGGGGACTAAAAGGACCTGGGGCCAACGTCCTGACTTTC
CASSKWGLKGPGANVLTF
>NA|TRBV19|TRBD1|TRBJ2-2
TGTGCCAGTAGTACGTTCACAGGGGCGAACACCGGGGAGCTGTTTTTT
CASSTFTGANTGELFF
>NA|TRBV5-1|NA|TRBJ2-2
TGCGCCAGCAGCTTCATGACAGTACCAACCGGGGAGCTGTTTTTT
CASSFMTVPTGELFF
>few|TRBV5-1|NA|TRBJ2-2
TGCGCCACTCGTGAGGGGGGCCCGAACACCGGGGAGCTGTTTTTT
CATREGGPNTGELFF
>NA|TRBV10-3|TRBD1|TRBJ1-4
TGTGCCATCAGTGCGGACGGGGGACAGAGAAATGAAAAACTGTTTTTT
CAISADGGQRNEKLFF
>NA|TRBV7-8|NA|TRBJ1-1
TGTGCCAGCAGCTTCTCAGTTAGGGACACTGAAGCTTTCTTT
CASSFSVRDTEAFF
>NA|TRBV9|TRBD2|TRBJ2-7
TGTGCCAGCAGCGTAGTTAGCGGGGGGGATTTCTACGAGCAGTACTTC
CASSVVSGGDFYEQYF
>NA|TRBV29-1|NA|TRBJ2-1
TGCAGCGTTTGGGACCCCCTACTAAGATTTGGTAATGAGCAGTTCTTC
CSVWDPLLRFGNEQFF
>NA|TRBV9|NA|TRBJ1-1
TGTGCCAGCAGCGTAGGGGACTTAATAAACACTGAAGCTTTCTTT
CASSVGDLINTEAFF
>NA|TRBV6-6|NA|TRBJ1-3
TGTGCCAGCACCCCGCGAGGGGCTGGAAACACCATATATTTT
CASTPRGAGNTIYF
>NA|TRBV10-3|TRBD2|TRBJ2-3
TGTGCCATCAGTGGGGGACTAGCGGGAGCCTCAGATACGCAGTATTTT
CAISGGLAGASDTQYF
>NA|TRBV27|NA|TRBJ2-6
TGTGCCAGCAGTTCGCTGGTGGGGGCCAACGTCCTGACTTTC
CASSSLVGANVLTF
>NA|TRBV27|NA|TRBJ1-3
TGTGCCAGCGGACCTGTCTCTGGAAACACCATATATTTT
CASGPVSGNTIYF
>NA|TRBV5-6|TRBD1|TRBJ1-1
TGTGCCAGTTTAACAGGGGAAATGACTGAAGCTTTCTTT
CASLTGEMTEAFF
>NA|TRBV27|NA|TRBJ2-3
TGTGCCAGCAGTCCTCCGGGACCGAGACTAGATACGCAGTATTTT
CASSPPGPRLDTQYF
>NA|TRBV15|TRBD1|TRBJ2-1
TGTGCCACCACTTACGGGACAGTGCCATACAATGAGCAGTTCTTC
CATTYGTVPYNEQFF
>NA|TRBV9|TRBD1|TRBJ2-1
TGTGCCAGCAGCGTAGGCCAGGGGGCCTACAATGAGCAGTTCTTC
CASSVGQGAYNEQFF
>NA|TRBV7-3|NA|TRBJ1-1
TGTGCCAGCAAAGGGGGTGGCGCTGAAGCTTTCTTT
CASKGGGAEAFF
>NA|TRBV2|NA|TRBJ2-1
TGTGCCAGCAGCGGGACCACCTCCTACAATGAGCAGTTCTTC
CASSGTTSYNEQFF
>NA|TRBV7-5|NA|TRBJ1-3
TGTGTCAGAAGCTTAAGTTATAGGGCCGACGTCCGACGCTCTGGAAACACCATATATTTT
CVRSLSYRADVRRSGNTIYF
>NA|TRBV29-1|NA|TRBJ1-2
TGCAGCGTTACCGACGACACACGCTATGGCTACACCTTC
CSVTDDTRYGYTF
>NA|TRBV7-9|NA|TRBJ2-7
TGTGCCAGCGGGAGCAGCTCCTACGAGCAGTACTTC
CASGSSSYEQYF